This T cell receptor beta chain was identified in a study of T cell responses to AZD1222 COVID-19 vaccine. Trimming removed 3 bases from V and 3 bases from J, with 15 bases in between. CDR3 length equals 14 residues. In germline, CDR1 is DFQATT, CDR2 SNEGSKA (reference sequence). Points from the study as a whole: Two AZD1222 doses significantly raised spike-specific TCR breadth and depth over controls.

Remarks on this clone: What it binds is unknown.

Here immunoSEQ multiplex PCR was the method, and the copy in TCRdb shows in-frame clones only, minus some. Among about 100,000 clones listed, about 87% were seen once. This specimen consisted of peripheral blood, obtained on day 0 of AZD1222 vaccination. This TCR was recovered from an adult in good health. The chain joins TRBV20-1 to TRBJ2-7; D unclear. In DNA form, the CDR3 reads TGCAGTGCTAGTAGTCGGGCGCGCGGCTACGAGCAGTACTTC. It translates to CSASSRARGYEQYF.